Sequencing of this T cell receptor beta chain was carried out in a study of early T cells in non-severe SARS-CoV-2 infection. The overall study: Whole-blood bulk RNA, unsorted, was sequenced, and chains were unpaired.

Unique molecular identifiers were affixed to single, distinct cDNA molecules. A single record per CDR3 protein comes from TCRdb applying MiXCR to the 5' RACE reads. The table has 55,000 to 70,000 distinct CDR3 sequences, approximately 10% seen once. The germline V gene has CDR1 SEHNR and CDR2 FQNEAQ (reference sequence). The CDR3 runs to 15 residues. Trimming at V came to 5 bases and at J to 2 bases, leaving 7 bases not matched to a gene. With respect to this clonotype: Its antigen is currently unknown.

Study outcomes and limitations: VDJdb-based matching was biased toward anti-spike CD8 responses and missed private and CD4 specificities.

The V call is TRBV7-9, the J call TRBJ2-3; 7 bases fit TRBD2. The receptor was derived from an adult who was a healthcare worker with PCR-confirmed SARS-CoV-2 infection or an uninfected control (not recorded which). What was sequenced was whole blood. CDR3 nucleotide sequence: TGTGCCAGCAGCCCGCCGGGACTACTCACAGATACGCAGTATTTT. Its translation is CASSPPGLLTDTQYF.